The sequence of this T cell receptor beta chain was determined in a study of identical twins (dated by TCRdb to about 2016). Regarding the complete study: To test whether fetal clonotypes persist, the study used deep sequencing on TCR alpha and beta repertoires from monozygotic twins, unrelated adults of various ages, and cord blood. To rule out contamination, replicate twin experiments were performed at different times with different library preparation protocols. The full study reports these points: Compared with coincidental sharing between unrelated individuals, out-of-frame TCR alpha sequences shared between twins showed an excess of sequences with low generation probability. Because the same donors could not be followed over many years, conclusions were based on cross-sectional statistical analysis. Abundant cord blood beta clonotypes carried fewer insertions; young adult naive repertoires showed a weaker similar trend, while memory repertoires showed none. Recombination models systematically underestimated out-of-frame TCR alpha sharing in monozygotic twins but agreed with sharing between unrelated individuals. Invariant T cells such as MAIT and iNKT could partly confound zero-insertion analyses, though diverse VJ usage argued against this for most clonotypes. A weaker excess of twin sharing was found in beta out-of-frame sequences because the signal-to-noise ratio was lowered by fewer shared sequences.

The table lists this clonotype with many counts. Its binding antigen is unknown. Base qualities are not at hand, and no much larger clone is one base apart. Every donor was a healthy Caucasian. Three pairs of female monozygotic twins, all aged 18 to 29 years, were included in the twin cohort. CD4+ and CD8+ T cell populations were isolated with positive isolation kits from Invitrogen. Receptor amplification or capture employed 5' RACE. Reads for this sample came from an Illumina HiSeq 2000. A universal primer binding site was introduced by template switching, and a unique molecular identifier was present in the final cDNA, enabling accurate counting of TCR cDNA molecules. First-strand cDNA for TCR alpha and beta chains was synthesized from specific primers in the conserved constant-segment region. Each cDNA library was double barcoded, with a SMART-Mk sample barcode plus Illumina barcodes, to control for contamination. TruSeq adapter sequences, together with Illumina sample barcodes, were added in two successive PCR steps. TCR alpha and beta cDNA libraries were sequenced on the Illumina HiSeq platform with custom primers. Per the source publication's procedure: Unique molecular identifiers were extracted from raw reads with MiGEC, and CDR3 positions were determined with MiXCR. Recombination models were inferred per individual with the repgenHMM and IGoR tools using an EM algorithm. Shared clonotypes were analyzed with the tcR package in R, and sharing was normalized by the product of cloneset sizes. To study raw recombination free of thymic and clonal selection effects, out-of-frame nonproductive sequences were analyzed. TCRdb applied fastp at Q25 and MiXCR to the public reads, then kept only in-frame beta chains. Each CDR3 protein appears once, grouped with its most common genes and DNA. The V and J calls were determined by TCRdb, not by the authors. This sample has a few hundred thousand distinct CDR3 sequences in its table, and 8% to 9.5% of those were observed once. Of the sample, roughly 6.4% is held by the ten largest clones.

Taken from the germline V gene, the CDR1 and CDR2 loops are SQVTM and ANQGSEA. The cysteine opens and the phenylalanine closes a CDR3 of 15 amino acids. Just the 45-base CDR3 DNA is kept, in frame starting at base 1. For this chain, trimming is 3 bases at the V end and 2 bases at the J end, and the number of junction bases without a gene match is 8. The sample was also reused in another study, on yellow fever vaccine responses in identical twins. The second study, in turn, reports: According to the authors, in identical twins the way T cells responded to vaccination appeared partly convergent and partly personalized. In identical twins, the study followed T cell clones that responded to the vaccine with precision.

The TCR comes from a woman under 30 in good health. Source material: CD8+ T cells sorted from blood. The chain joins TRBV29-1 to TRBJ2-3; TRBD1 fits 7 bases in the junction. The CDR3 reads as follows: CSVDRTGANTDTQYF. The DNA reads TGCAGCGTTGACCGGACAGGCGCGAACACAGATACGCAGTATTTT.